Listed here are 30 T cell receptor beta chains from one sample, sequenced in a study of OX40 agonist ivuxolimab in advanced cancers. Profiled with immunoSEQ multiplex PCR; TCRdb holds only in-frame clones, not every one. Among fewer than 70,000 clones, around 84% were seen once, and the ten largest hold 2.4%. The material was CD4+ or CD8+ T cells sorted from blood, obtained in a trial of the OX40 agonist ivuxolimab. The receptors were sampled from an adult with an advanced solid tumor such as melanoma, head and neck, liver or kidney cancer.

This clone turned up a few times. The chain couples TRBV7-2 to TRBJ1-1, with D perhaps matching TRBD1 (5 bases). Germline CDR1 SGHTA, CDR2 FQGNSA. The CDR3 contains 17 residues. V lost 1 base, J lost 6 bases, and 21 bases lay in between. The DNA for the CDR3 is TGTGCCAGCAGCTTAGGGGTGTTTGGGGGAAGGGTCTCTGAAGCTTTCTTT. Its translation is CASSLGVFGGRVSEAFF.

The gene calls are TRBV20-1 and TRBJ1-1; 9 bases are shared with TRBD1. The length of the CDR3 is 11 residues. Trimming removed 7 bases from V and 11 bases from J; junction bases left unmatched: 8. In germline, CDR1 is DFQATT, CDR2 SNEGSKA (reference sequence). The CDR3 here is CSDRDRDVAFF. CDR3 DNA sequence: TGCAGTGACCGGGACAGGGACGTGGCTTTCTTT.

The sample holds a few counts of this clone. V is TRBV5-6 and J is TRBJ1-1; D uncertain. V was pared by 0 bases and J by 7 bases, with 10 bases between. The CDR3 has 13 amino acids. Germline loops: CDR1 SGHDT, CDR2 YYEEEE. The DNA for the CDR3 is TGTGCCAGCAGCTTGGTCGGGCGTATTGAAGCTTTCTTT. Translating it yields CASSLVGRIEAFF. The whole variable domain, filled in from reference TRBV5-6 and TRBJ1-1, reads DAGVTQSPTHLIKTRGQQVTLRCSPKSGHDTVSWYQQALGQGPQFIFQYYEEEERQRGNFPDRFSGHQFPNYSSELNVNALLLGDSALYLCASSLVGRIEAFFGQGTRLTVV.

This chain links TRBV5-1 with TRBJ2-3; TRBD2 is a possible D gene (6 bases). This CDR3 spans 15 amino acids. Germline loops: CDR1 SGHRS, CDR2 YFSETQ. Deletions cut 0 bases from V and 1 base from J, with 9 bases between. The CDR3 region is CASSLGPGGTDTQYF. CDR3 bases: TGCGCCAGCAGCTTGGGGCCGGGGGGCACAGATACGCAGTATTTT. Drawing the rest from reference TRBV5-1 and TRBJ2-3, the complete variable domain is KAGVTQTPRYLIKTRGQQVTLSCSPISGHRSVSWYQQTPGQGLQFLFEYFSETQRNKGNFPGRFSGRQFSNSRSEMNVSTLELGDSALYLCASSLGPGGTDTQYFGPGTRLTVL.

This clone has only one observation. The conserved phenylalanine or tryptophan normally closing the CDR3 is absent here, so this likely arose from a read error. The DNA is omitted, as the CDR3 cannot be located on it reliably, and the CDR3 follows TCRdb's listing. CDR3: CASSLAQGPSDL. The genes are TRBV28 and TRBJ1-1. Including both end residues, the CDR3 is 12 amino acids long. Looked up from germline, CDR1 is MDHEN and CDR2 is SYDVKM.

This clone was seen a handful of times. The V and J genes are TRBV2 and TRBJ1-1; 11 bases align to TRBD1. The CDR3 contains 14 residues. Germline CDR1 reads SNHLY; CDR2 reads FYNNEI. V dropped 9 bases and J dropped 7; count of bases not matched to a gene: 10. CDR3: CARGTGGSMSEAFF. The CDR3 DNA reads TGTGCCAGAGGGACAGGGGGTTCGATGAGTGAAGCTTTCTTT. Filled out from reference TRBV2 and TRBJ1-1, the complete variable domain reads EPEVTQTPSHQVTQMGQEVILRCVPISNHLYFYWYRQILGQKVEFLVSFYNNEISEKSEIFDDQFSVERPDGSNFTLKIRSTKLEDSAMYFCARGTGGSMSEAFFGQGTRLTVV.

The rearrangement joins TRBV2 to TRBJ2-5; D might be TRBD2 (6 bases). CDR3 length: 15 residues. Germline V gene sequence: CDR1 SNHLY, CDR2 FYNNEI. V lost 0 bases and J lost 1, with 9 bases in between. CDR3 DNA: TGTGCCAGCAGTGAAGCGCGGGGACCCCAAGAGACCCAGTACTTC. Encoded protein: CASSEARGPQETQYF.

The rearrangement links TRBV5-5 to TRBJ1-2; D uncertain. Trimming removed 1 base at V and 4 bases at J, with 11 bases between. This CDR3 comprises 14 residues. CDR1 and CDR2 (germline): SGHKS, YYEKEE (reference sequence). In DNA, the CDR3 is TGTGCCAGCAGCTTGTCCCCAGACTTCTATGGCTACACCTTC. This encodes CASSLSPDFYGYTF.

The genes are TRBV11-1 and TRBJ1-2; D ambiguous. Germline V CDR1 and CDR2: SGHAT, FQDESV (reference sequence). Trimming stripped 8 bases from V and 5 bases from J, with 6 bases between. The CDR3 loop spans 10 amino acids. The CDR3 DNA reads TGTGCCAGCGGGGTTTATGGCTACACCTTC. Encoded protein: CASGVYGYTF.

This chain uses TRBV19 with TRBJ2-7; D gene uncertain. Germline V CDR1 and CDR2: LNHDA, SQIVND (reference sequence). The CDR3 is 13 amino acids. Trimming stripped 5 bases from V and 3 bases from J, with 11 bases between. The CDR3 nucleotides read TGTGCCAGTAGTCCTCGAACCCGCTACGAGCAGTACTTC. Translation: CASSPRTRYEQYF.

The gene calls are TRBV7-9 and TRBJ2-1; 8 nucleotides match TRBD2. Trimming took 4 bases from V and 2 from J; bases not matched to a gene: 4. Per the germline V gene, CDR1 is SEHNR and CDR2 is FQNEAQ (reference sequence). The CDR3 has 15 residues. CDR3 protein: CASSSSGGPYNEQFF. CDR3 bases: TGTGCCAGCAGCTCGAGCGGGGGACCCTACAATGAGCAGTTCTTC.

The chain employs TRBV11-2 and TRBJ2-5, with TRBD2 as a possible D gene (7 bases). The V gene lost 5 bases and the J gene lost 4 bases, with 14 bases spanning the gap. The germline V gene encodes CDR1 SGHAT and CDR2 FQNNGV. The CDR3 sequence is 14 residues long. CDR3 nucleotides: TGTGCCAGCAGCGCCCGAAGGGGGGGAGAGACCCAGTACTTC. Amino acid sequence: CASSARRGGETQYF.

The chain employs TRBV7-2 and TRBJ1-3; D remains ambiguous. Between the trimmed V and J ends, which lost 0 bases and 0 bases, there was a span of 9 bases. This CDR3 contains 16 residues. Per germline, CDR1 SGHTA and CDR2 FQGNSA. The CDR3 spells CASSLAPDSSGNTIYF. The CDR3 DNA reads as TGTGCCAGCAGCTTAGCGCCTGATTCCTCTGGAAACACCATATATTTT.

The V and J genes are TRBV28 and TRBJ2-7; D might be TRBD1 or TRBD2, each matching 6 bases. Germline-derived CDR1 and CDR2 are MDHEN and SYDVKM. V was shortened by 4 bases and J by 7 bases, with 17 bases between the two germline ends. This CDR3 is 14 amino acids long. For the CDR3, the DNA is TGTGCCAGCAGTTCCGGGGGCTATACGGGGGAGCAGTACTTC. Protein sequence: CASSSGGYTGEQYF.

In its sample, this clone is large (0.1 to 1%). The chain links TRBV6-1 to TRBJ1-2, with D tentatively TRBD1 (6 bases). Trimming shortened V by 0 bases and J by 4 bases, and 21 bases separated the two germline ends. The germline V gene has CDR1 MNHNS and CDR2 SASEGT. CDR3 length: 18 amino acids. This CDR3 is CASSEALRWAGDGYGYTF. In nucleotides, the CDR3 is TGTGCCAGCAGTGAAGCGCTTCGTTGGGCAGGGGACGGCTATGGCTACACCTTC.

This rearrangement joins TRBV4-2 to TRBJ2-3; 7 bases align to TRBD2. The junction had 2 bases not matched to a gene; V was cut back by 0 bases and J by 2 bases. The CDR3 length is 15 residues. CDR1 and CDR2 (germline): LGHNA, YNFKEQ. The CDR3 loop is CASSQDGRDTDTQYF. CDR3 in DNA: TGTGCCAGCAGCCAAGATGGGAGGGACACAGATACGCAGTATTTT.

J is TRBJ1-1 and V is TRBV12-5, with D possibly TRBD1 on 5 matching bases. CDR3 length: 15 amino acids. Trimming took off 5 bases at V and 2 bases at J, with 15 bases between the two ends. Germline values: CDR1 LGHNT, CDR2 FRNRAP. CDR3: CASGKTTGLNTEAFF. The CDR3, as DNA: TGTGCTAGTGGTAAGACCACGGGACTCAACACTGAAGCTTTCTTT.

The V call is TRBV5-1, the J call TRBJ2-5; the D gene is possibly TRBD1 (5 bases). Germline-derived CDR1 and CDR2 are SGHRS and YFSETQ. V lost 0 bases, J lost 2 bases, and 14 bases lay in between. There are 16 residues in the CDR3. CDR3 in amino acids: CASSLGIGDRQETQYF. The DNA for the CDR3 is TGCGCCAGCAGCTTGGGGATTGGAGACAGACAAGAGACCCAGTACTTC. The full variable domain, its missing parts supplied by reference TRBV5-1 and TRBJ2-5, is KAGVTQTPRYLIKTRGQQVTLSCSPISGHRSVSWYQQTPGQGLQFLFEYFSETQRNKGNFPGRFSGRQFSNSRSEMNVSTLELGDSALYLCASSLGIGDRQETQYFGPGTRLLVL.

This chain uses TRBV28 with TRBJ2-7; D is unclear. Trimming left V 3 bases short and J 2 bases short, with 8 bases between. The CDR3 runs to 13 residues. The germline V gene has CDR1 MDHEN and CDR2 SYDVKM. CDR3 DNA: TGTGCCAGCAGTTTGAGGACCCCCTACGAGCAGTACTTC. The encoded protein is CASSLRTPYEQYF.

A few counts support this clone. The chain couples TRBV19 to TRBJ1-2, with D tentatively TRBD1 (5 bases). The V end lost 3 bases, the J end lost 5 bases, and 13 bases lay between the germline ends. Germline V CDR1 and CDR2: LNHDA, SQIVND (reference sequence). The CDR3 contains 14 residues. CDR3 nucleotides: TGTGCCAGTAGTATCGGGGACGGTGAATATGGCTACACCTTC. As protein: CASSIGDGEYGYTF.

The J gene is TRBJ1-1, the V gene TRBV6-1; 8 nucleotides agree with TRBD1. J was trimmed by 3 bases and V by 7 bases; bases with no gene match: 7. Germline loops: CDR1 MNHNS, CDR2 SASEGT. The CDR3 is 14 residues long. The CDR3 DNA follows: TGTGCCAGCAACCTGGGACAGGTATACACTGAAGCTTTCTTT. Its protein product is CASNLGQVYTEAFF.

The chain couples TRBV18 to TRBJ2-1, with 7 nucleotides matching TRBD2. V lost 2 bases, J lost 5 bases, and 9 bases stayed unmatched. This CDR3 is built from 16 residues. Germline V lookup: CDR1 KGHSH, CDR2 LQKENI. For the CDR3, the DNA is TGTGCCAGCTCACCAATGGGGGGGGTCCCCCACAATGAGCAGTTCTTC. Translating it yields CASSPMGGVPHNEQFF.

This sequence joins TRBV7-2 and TRBJ1-4; D ambiguous. Trimming removed 6 bases from V and 8 bases from J, with 16 bases in between. CDR3 size: 14 residues. Germline loops: CDR1 SGHTA, CDR2 FQGNSA. The CDR3 region is CASSPGGNYEKLFF. The CDR3 region has the DNA TGTGCCAGCAGTCCCGGCGGGAACTACGAAAAACTGTTTTTT. Full variable domain (remainder filled in from reference TRBV7-2 and TRBJ1-4): GAGVSQSPSNKVTEKGKDVELRCDPISGHTALYWYRQSLGQGLEFLIYFQGNSAPDKSGLPSDRFSAERTGGSVSTLTIQRTQQEDSAVYLCASSPGGNYEKLFFGSGTQLSVL.

V usage is TRBV6-6 and J usage is TRBJ2-1, with TRBD2 matching over 8 bases. The length of the CDR3 is 15 residues. Germline CDR1 and CDR2: MNHNY and SVGAGI (reference sequence). J gave up 0 bases and V 5 bases, and 3 bases lay outside the gene matches. The CDR3 here is CASSLAGASYNEQFF. The CDR3 DNA reads TGTGCCAGCAGTCTAGCGGGCGCCTCCTACAATGAGCAGTTCTTC.

This clone was recorded a few times. The CDR3 DNA reads as TGTGCCAGCAGCTTTCAGGGCGTTGGGGGCTACACCTTC. Residues: CASSFQGVGGYTF. The chain is built from TRBV11-1 and TRBJ1-2; D is perhaps TRBD1 (5 bases). CDR3 length: 13 amino acids. V was pared by 3 bases and J by 8 bases, with 13 bases between. Looked up from germline, CDR1 is SGHAT and CDR2 is FQDESV (reference sequence). Full variable domain (outside the CDR3, taken from reference TRBV11-1 and TRBJ1-2): EAEVAQSPRYKITEKSQAVAFWCDPISGHATLYWYRQILGQGPELLVQFQDESVVDDSQLPKDRFSAERLKGVDSTLKIQPAELGDSAMYLCASSFQGVGGYTFGSGTRLTVV.

The CDR3 nucleotides are TGTGCCAGCAGCTTAGTTGGGACAGGGGGTTACGAGCAGTACTTC. Protein sequence: CASSLVGTGGYEQYF. The V gene is TRBV7-8, the J gene TRBJ2-7, with TRBD1 matching 11 bases. J gave up 4 bases and V 1 base, and 3 bases lay outside the gene matches. This CDR3 is built from 15 residues. The germline CDR1 and CDR2 sequences are SGHVS and FQNEAQ.

This clone was seen once. The chain carries TRBV19 and TRBJ2-7; 10 bases are a match to TRBD2. The CDR3 sequence is 15 residues long. Germline V gives CDR1 LNHDA, CDR2 SQIVND (reference sequence). With V trimmed by 4 bases and J by 2 bases, 5 bases remained unmatched. The CDR3 region is CASSTGLAAAYEQYF. CDR3 bases: TGTGCCAGTAGTACCGGACTAGCGGCTGCCTACGAGCAGTACTTC.

This clone appeared once. The junction does not match germline at one end; this may be a read error. The CDR3 DNA follows: TGTGCTAGCAGCTCGGGACTCTCCCAACGGGAGACCCAGTACTTC. Translated, it gives CASSSGLSQRETQYF. The V call is TRBV7-7, the J call TRBJ2-5; TRBD2 might be the D (6 bases). The CDR3 is 15 residues long. From germline, CDR1 is SSHAT and CDR2 FNYEAQ (reference sequence).

The chain is built from TRBV6-6 and TRBJ1-1; the match to TRBD1 covers 9 bases. Germline V gene lookup returns CDR1 MNHNY and CDR2 SVGAGI (reference sequence). This CDR3 has 15 residues. After removal of 6 bases from V and 0 bases from J, the junction contained 5 bases not matched to a gene. The CDR3 protein is CASSPDRGLNTEAFF. The CDR3 coding sequence is TGTGCCAGCAGCCCTGACAGGGGGTTGAACACTGAAGCTTTCTTT.

The V call is TRBV2, the J call TRBJ1-3; D ambiguous. This CDR3 spans 11 amino acids. The ends were cut back, 3 bases at V and 10 bases at J, with 7 bases in the middle. Germline CDR1 and CDR2: SNHLY and FYNNEI. The CDR3 sequence is CASSEMVTIYF. The CDR3 DNA sequence: TGTGCCAGCAGTGAGATGGTTACCATATATTTT.